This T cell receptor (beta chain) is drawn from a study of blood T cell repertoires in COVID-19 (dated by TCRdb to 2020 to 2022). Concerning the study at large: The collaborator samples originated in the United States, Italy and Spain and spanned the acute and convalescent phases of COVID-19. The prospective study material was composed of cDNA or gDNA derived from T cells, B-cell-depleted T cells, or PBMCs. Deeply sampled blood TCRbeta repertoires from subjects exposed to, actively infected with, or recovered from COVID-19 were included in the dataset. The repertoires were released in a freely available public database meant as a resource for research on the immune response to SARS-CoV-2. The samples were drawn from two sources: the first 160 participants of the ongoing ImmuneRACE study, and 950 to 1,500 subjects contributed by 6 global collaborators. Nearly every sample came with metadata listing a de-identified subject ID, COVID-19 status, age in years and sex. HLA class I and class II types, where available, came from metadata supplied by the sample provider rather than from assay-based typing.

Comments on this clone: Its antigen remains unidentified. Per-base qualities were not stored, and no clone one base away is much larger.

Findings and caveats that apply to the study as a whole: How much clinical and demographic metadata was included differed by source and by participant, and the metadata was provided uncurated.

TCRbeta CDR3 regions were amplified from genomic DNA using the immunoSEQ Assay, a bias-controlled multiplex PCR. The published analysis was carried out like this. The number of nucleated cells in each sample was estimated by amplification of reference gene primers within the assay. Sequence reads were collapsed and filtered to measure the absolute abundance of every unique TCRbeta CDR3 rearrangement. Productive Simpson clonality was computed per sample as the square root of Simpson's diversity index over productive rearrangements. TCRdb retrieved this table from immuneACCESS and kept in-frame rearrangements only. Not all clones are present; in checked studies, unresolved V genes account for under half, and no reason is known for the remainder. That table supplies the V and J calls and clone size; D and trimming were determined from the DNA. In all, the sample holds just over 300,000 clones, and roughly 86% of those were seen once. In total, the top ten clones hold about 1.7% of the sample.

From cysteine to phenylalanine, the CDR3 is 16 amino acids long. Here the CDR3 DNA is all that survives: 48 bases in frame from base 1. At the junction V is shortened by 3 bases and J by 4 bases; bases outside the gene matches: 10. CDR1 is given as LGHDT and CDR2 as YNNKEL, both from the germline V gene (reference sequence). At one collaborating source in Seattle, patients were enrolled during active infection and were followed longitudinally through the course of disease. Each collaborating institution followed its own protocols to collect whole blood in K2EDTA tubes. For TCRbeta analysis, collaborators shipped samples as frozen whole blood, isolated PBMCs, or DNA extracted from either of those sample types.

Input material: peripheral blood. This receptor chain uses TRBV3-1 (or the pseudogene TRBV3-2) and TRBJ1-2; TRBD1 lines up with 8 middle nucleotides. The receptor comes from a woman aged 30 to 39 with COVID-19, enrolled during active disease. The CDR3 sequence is CASSHGGQALVYGYTF. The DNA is TGTGCCAGCAGCCATGGGGGACAGGCCTTGGTCTATGGCTACACCTTC.